The 27 T cell receptor beta chains in this list originate from one sample, sequenced in a study of T cell repertoires in cytomegalovirus infection. Antigens for these TCRs are unknown. TCRdb ran MiXCR on the reads and lists one entry per CDR3 protein. The sample consists of around 130,000 distinct CDR3 sequences, under 30% of them appearing once. Material for sequencing was PBMCs, sequenced either directly or after in vitro stimulation (not recorded which). These receptors were collected from a human donor in good health (CMV status not recorded). Some clones in this sample may be carry-over from other donors' samples.

V and J are TRBV20-1 and TRBJ1-1, with 10 nucleotides matching TRBD1. J was trimmed by 3 bases and V by 5 bases; bases with no gene match: 9. CDR1 and CDR2 from the germline V gene are DFQATT and SNEGSKA (reference sequence). This CDR3 has 15 amino acids. The CDR3 protein is CSARPGQGSHTEAFF. The CDR3 nucleotides are TGCAGTGCTCGACCGGGACAGGGGAGTCACACTGAAGCTTTCTTT.

The chain has TRBV29-1 and TRBJ2-1; 11 bases align to TRBD2. The CDR3 loop spans 15 amino acids. From germline, CDR1 is SQVTM and CDR2 ANQGSEA. J lost 5 bases, V lost 6 bases, and 9 bases had no gene match. DNA for the CDR3: TGCAGCGTCCGGACTAGCGGGTCGACACACAATGAGCAGTTCTTC. Its protein product is CSVRTSGSTHNEQFF.

This clonotype showed up just once. V gene TRBV27 combines with J gene TRBJ1-6, with D uncertain. CDR1 MNHEY and CDR2 SMNVEV come from the germline V gene (reference sequence). Deletions cut 5 bases from V and 6 bases from J, with 11 bases between. The CDR3 totals 14 residues. CDR3 sequence reads: CASSALSGNSPLHF. The CDR3 coding sequence is TGTGCCAGCAGTGCCCTTTCGGGTAATTCACCCCTCCACTTT.

A word on this clonotype: At one boundary the junction diverges from the germline segment, which might be a read error. The chain couples TRBV28 to TRBJ2-3; maybe TRBD2 (6 bases). This CDR3 region has 14 residues. The germline gives CDR1 MDHEN, CDR2 SYDVKM. The CDR3 loop is CACSEGTSTDTQYF. The CDR3, as DNA: TGTGCCTGCAGCGAAGGGACTAGCACAGATACGCAGTATTTT.

This clonotype was detected a few times. The chain's CDR3 is CASSPGQGAWEQYV. In nucleotides, the CDR3 is TGTGCCAGCAGCCCGGGACAGGGGGCATGGGAGCAGTACGTC. This chain joins TRBV12-3 or TRBV12-4 and TRBJ2-7, with TRBD1 matching 12 bases. Losses at the gene ends were 6 bases for V and 7 bases for J; bases not matched to a gene: 7. This CDR3 has 14 residues.

This clonotype was detected a few times. The J gene is TRBJ1-5, the V gene TRBV6-6, with 8 bases lining up with TRBD1. After removal of 7 bases from V and 4 bases from J, the junction contained 15 bases not matched to a gene. Germline CDR1 is MNHNY and CDR2 is SVGAGI (reference sequence). The CDR3 has 17 residues. The CDR3 region has the DNA TGTGCCAGCACCCCGCCCCGGACAGGGAAAGCAAATCAGCCCCAGCATTTT. Residues: CASTPPRTGKANQPQHF.

In this sample, this clonotype turned up a few times. V gene TRBV7-9 combines with J gene TRBJ2-5, with 9 bases aligning to TRBD1. Trimming cost V 5 bases and J 5 bases; bases outside gene matches: 6. CDR3 length equals 14 residues. In germline, CDR1 is SEHNR, CDR2 FQNEAQ (reference sequence). The DNA for the CDR3 is TGTGCCAGCAGCCCTTGGACAGGGGCTGAGACCCAGTACTTC. This encodes CASSPWTGAETQYF.

This rearrangement joins TRBV6-1 to TRBJ1-2; the D is unclear. Germline V CDR1 and CDR2: MNHNS, SASEGT. V was shortened by 7 bases and J by 4 bases, with 10 bases between the two germline ends. The CDR3 is made up of 12 amino acids. CDR3 sequence reads: CASKGGVYGYTF. CDR3 in DNA: TGTGCCAGCAAGGGAGGAGTCTATGGCTACACCTTC.

This chain links TRBV7-9 with TRBJ1-1; D unclear. Germline CDR1 is SEHNR and CDR2 is FQNEAQ (reference sequence). The ends were cut back, 5 bases at V and 6 bases at J, with 10 bases in the middle. CDR3 length: 12 amino acids. DNA for the CDR3: TGTGCCAGCAGCCCACCCGACGCTGAAGCTTTCTTT. It specifies CASSPPDAEAFF.

This clonotype was picked up a small number of times. This chain joins TRBV11-2 and TRBJ2-7; D is uncertain. The V gene's germline CDR1 is SGHAT and CDR2 FQNNGV. Trimming removed 5 bases at V and 3 bases at J, with 14 bases between. This CDR3 region has 14 residues. The CDR3 loop reads CASSQTQSHYEQYV. CDR3 in DNA: TGTGCCAGCAGCCAAACCCAAAGTCACTACGAGCAGTACGTC.

The chain recombines TRBV5-4 with TRBJ2-2; D may be TRBD2 (6 bases). The CDR3 is 15 residues long. The germline V gene has CDR1 SGHNT and CDR2 YYREEE (reference sequence). Deletions cut 5 bases from V and 0 bases from J, with 11 bases between. The CDR3 here is CASSLASSNTGELFF. The CDR3 DNA is TGTGCCAGCAGTCTAGCGAGCTCGAACACCGGGGAGCTGTTTTTT. Full variable domain (missing parts from reference TRBV5-4 and TRBJ2-2): ETGVTQSPTHLIKTRGQQVTLRCSSQSGHNTVSWYQQALGQGPQFIFQYYREEENGRGNFPPRFSGLQFPNYSSELNVNALELDDSALYLCASSLASSNTGELFFGEGSRLTVL.

This clonotype appeared a few times. The chain joins TRBV7-2 to TRBJ1-5; D unclear. CDR1 and CDR2 from the germline V gene are SGHTA and FQGNSA. The CDR3 spans 13 residues. The V and J ends lost 3 bases and 6 bases respectively, with 9 bases between them. The CDR3 bases are TGTGCCAGCAGCTTCAGTGCCCGTCAGCCCCAGCATTTT. It encodes CASSFSARQPQHF.

The chain carries TRBV30 and TRBJ2-7; 9 nucleotides agree with TRBD2. CDR3 length: 14 amino acids. From germline, CDR1 is GTSNPN and CDR2 SVGIG (reference sequence). Unmatched junction bases numbered 4, after V lost 4 bases and J lost 0 bases. The CDR3 DNA follows: TGTGCCTGGACTAGCGGGAAATCCTCCTACGAGCAGTACTTC. It yields the protein CAWTSGKSSYEQYF.

V is TRBV12-3 or TRBV12-4 and J is TRBJ2-1; D may be TRBD2 (6 bases). Between the trimmed V and J ends, which lost 5 bases and 4 bases, there was a span of 12 bases. The CDR3 is 14 residues long. For the CDR3, the DNA is TGTGCCAGCAGTGAAGGACTACTTTACAATGAGCAGTTCTTC. It specifies CASSEGLLYNEQFF.

This clonotype turned up a few times. V usage is TRBV4-1 and J usage is TRBJ2-1; perhaps TRBD2 as D (6 bases). The CDR3 spans 16 residues. The germline V gene encodes CDR1 MGHRA and CDR2 YSYEKL. Trimming left V 1 base short and J 4 bases short, with 14 bases between. The DNA of the CDR3 is TGCGCCAGCAGCCAAGTCGGTGGCCGGGAGTACAATGAGCAGTTCTTC. It specifies CASSQVGGREYNEQFF.

This clonotype was found a few times. This chain joins TRBV7-9 and TRBJ2-1; 11 bases are shared with TRBD2. CDR1 is SEHNR, CDR2 FQNEAQ, per germline (reference sequence). This CDR3 has 15 residues. The V segment lost 8 bases and the J segment 7 bases; nucleotides outside the gene matches: 10. The CDR3 region has the DNA TGTGCCAGCCTGACGCTAGCGGGAGGTTTTAATGAGCAGTTCTTC. This sequence encodes CASLTLAGGFNEQFF.

The J gene is TRBJ1-5, the V gene TRBV19; no reliable D call. CDR3 length: 15 amino acids. Per the germline V gene, CDR1 is LNHDA and CDR2 is SQIVND (reference sequence). V lost 1 base to trimming and J lost 0 bases, with 7 bases between them. The CDR3 region is CASSIGKYSNQPQHF. In DNA, the CDR3 is TGTGCCAGTAGTATAGGGAAGTATAGCAATCAGCCCCAGCATTTT.

The CDR3 DNA reads TGTGCCAGCACCGAAACAGGGGGGAGCACCGGGGAGCTGTTTTTT. This sequence encodes CASTETGGSTGELFF. The chain is built from TRBV11-3 and TRBJ2-2; 8 bases are a match to TRBD1. The CDR3 totals 15 residues. Losses at the gene ends were 7 bases for V and 4 bases for J; bases not matched to a gene: 8. Germline loops: CDR1 SGHNT, CDR2 YENEEA.

This clonotype was seen more than once but under ten times. V is TRBV27 and J is TRBJ2-3; D possibly matches TRBD1 or TRBD2 (5 bases each). V was cut by 2 bases and J by 3 bases, with 24 bases left in between. Germline V gene lookup returns CDR1 MNHEY and CDR2 SMNVEV (reference sequence). CDR3 size: 19 residues. The CDR3 protein is CASSLRISPRDLLTDTQYF. Here the CDR3 DNA reads TGTGCCAGCAGTTTAAGGATCTCACCCAGGGACCTGCTAACAGATACGCAGTATTTT.

There are a few counts of this clonotype. The chain joins TRBV20-1 to TRBJ1-6; 8 bases are shared with TRBD1. The CDR3 runs to 15 residues. Losses at the gene ends were 3 bases for V and 5 bases for J; bases not matched to a gene: 6. Germline V CDR1 and CDR2: DFQATT, SNEGSKA (reference sequence). Written as DNA, the CDR3 is TGCAGTGCTAGTTCAGGGGGCCAGGATAATTCACCCCTCCACTTT. Translating it yields CSASSGGQDNSPLHF.

This clonotype was detected ten times or more. V gene TRBV10-2 combines with J gene TRBJ2-1; D not certain. CDR3 size: 15 residues. CDR1 and CDR2 from the germline V gene are WSHSY and SAAADI. V gave up 6 bases and J gave up 6 bases, with 18 bases separating them. The CDR3 loop reads CASRSSSIAGNEQFF. The DNA of the CDR3 is TGCGCCAGCAGGTCTAGTTCTATTGCTGGCAATGAGCAGTTCTTC.

V gene TRBV19 combines with J gene TRBJ2-5, with 9 nucleotides matching TRBD2. The V segment lost 9 bases and the J segment 0 bases; nucleotides outside the gene matches: 11. The CDR3 consists of 16 residues. From germline, CDR1 is LNHDA and CDR2 SQIVND (reference sequence). The CDR3 region is CASRSGSVRDQETQYF. The CDR3 DNA is TGTGCCAGCCGTAGCGGGAGTGTCCGGGACCAAGAGACCCAGTACTTC.

This rearrangement joins TRBV12-3 or TRBV12-4 to TRBJ1-4; TRBD1 might be the D (6 bases). Trimming stripped 6 bases from V and 7 bases from J, with 15 bases between. This CDR3 region has 14 residues. The CDR3 is CASSPGAEFEKLFF. The CDR3 nucleotides are TGTGCCAGCAGCCCGGGGGCCGAGTTTGAAAAACTGTTTTTT.

The DNA for the CDR3 is TGTGCCAGCAGCCTAATCGGACTAGCGAACTACAATGAGCAGTTCTTC. Residues: CASSLIGLANYNEQFF. This chain joins TRBV7-9 and TRBJ2-1; TRBD2 matches at 9 bases. V gave up 5 bases and J gave up 3 bases; unmatched junction bases: 8. CDR1 is SEHNR and CDR2 is FQNEAQ in the germline V gene (reference sequence). The CDR3 contains 16 residues.

Points on this clonotype: A much larger clone lies one base from this, so it may be a read error. The chain couples TRBV7-2 to TRBJ1-1, with 8 positions matching TRBD1. V lost 8 bases and J lost 5; bases outside the gene matches: 7. This CDR3 has 13 amino acids. Germline V gene data show CDR1 as SGHTA and CDR2 as FQGNSA. CDR3 residues: CASGPQGATEAFF. CDR3 in DNA: TGTGCCAGCGGCCCCCAGGGGGCGACTGAAGCTTTCTTT.

The chain is built from TRBV20-1 and TRBJ2-3; D is perhaps TRBD2 (6 bases). The CDR3 runs to 15 residues. Per the germline V gene, CDR1 is DFQATT and CDR2 is SNEGSKA (reference sequence). With 4 bases removed from V and 6 bases from J, the gap between germline ends came to 20 bases. CDR3 coding DNA: TGCAGTGCTACAAACCCCGGAGGGCCAACGGATACGCAGTATTTT. This encodes CSATNPGGPTDTQYF.

This clonotype was counted between two and nine times. The chain uses TRBV6-5 and TRBJ1-5; 7 nucleotides line up with TRBD1. V gave up 5 bases and J gave up 1 base; unmatched junction bases: 5. CDR1 is MNHEY, CDR2 SVGAGI, per germline. CDR3 length equals 15 residues. The CDR3 sequence is CASSHYRGSNQPQHF. The CDR3 region has the DNA TGTGCCAGCAGTCATTACAGGGGAAGCAATCAGCCCCAGCATTTT.